This T cell receptor (beta chain) was profiled in a study of OX40 agonist ivuxolimab in advanced cancers. For the study in its entirety: Ivuxolimab was an agonistic, fully human IgG2 monoclonal antibody directed against OX40 (CD134), a costimulatory receptor. Intravenous ivuxolimab was administered to patients every 2 weeks at six dose levels: 0.01, 0.1, 0.3, 1.5, 3 and 10 mg/kg. Among the 50 to 55 dose-escalation patients, around 19 had hepatocellular carcinoma, 15 or so melanoma, 9 renal cell carcinoma and 9 head and neck cancer. In the dose-escalation cohort, 82.7% of patients were male, and the mean age was around 60 years, with a range of roughly 23 to 85. Prior anti-PD-1, anti-PD-L1 or anti-CTLA-4 therapy was permitted, and checkpoint inhibitors had been received by about 37% of dose-escalation patients. Partial responses were achieved by three dose-escalation patients, of whom one had hepatocellular carcinoma and two had cutaneous melanoma. The point of sequencing TCRbeta in the periphery was to test whether ivuxolimab changed TCR sequence diversity and drove clonal T-cell expansion. The paper covers the monotherapy dose-escalation part of the phase I ivuxolimab trial, which included N ≈ 52 patients. Study-wide conclusions, independent of this receptor: Clonal expansion of both CD4+ and CD8+ blood T cells was observed from baseline to week 6 at doses 0.1 to 3.0 mg/kg. After ivuxolimab, more expanded clones were found on average in CD8+ T cells than in CD4+ T cells. In the 0.1-3.0 mg/kg groups, partial responders had among the lowest normalized peripheral clonal expansion, particularly in CD8+ T cells. Antigen specificity was not determined for the clonally expanded peripheral T cells. Low levels of normalized T-cell clonal expansion were also seen in some nonresponding patients.

Patients with a history of autoimmune disease or receiving systemic immunosuppression were excluded from the trial. Peripheral blood for TCR sequencing was collected from all dose cohorts at baseline, on cycle 4 day 1, and on cycle 7 day 1. The samples were drawn from a first-in-human, open-label, multicenter phase I dose-escalation trial of ivuxolimab. Adults with locally advanced or metastatic melanoma, renal cell, hepatocellular, or head and neck squamous cell carcinoma were enrolled in the trial. Before TCR sequencing, CD4+ T cells and CD8+ T cells were sorted from peripheral blood as separate populations. This clone was seen a handful of times. Its binding antigen is unknown. Within one base of it there is no much larger clone, and no base qualities were kept. V is pared back by 10 bases and J by 0 bases, with 21 bases lying between the germline termini. CDR3 length: 17 amino acids, cysteine to phenylalanine. This entry keeps only the CDR3 DNA: 51 bases, framed from base 1. Based on the germline V gene, the CDR1 and CDR2 sequences are SNHLY and FYNNEI.

For sequencing of the TCRbeta CDR3 region, genomic DNA was extracted from the sorted cells. The immunoSEQ Assay was used for sequencing of TCRbeta CDR3 regions. TCRdb obtained this table from immuneACCESS and retained in-frame rearrangements with V and J assigned. These tables miss some clones; where compared with another copy, unresolved V genes account for less than half of the shortfall, and the remainder is unexplained. This sample is represented by around 35,000 clones; around four fifths of them were singletons. Around 10% of the sample belongs to the ten largest clones. The chain couples TRBV2 to TRBJ2-2; the D match is possibly TRBD1 or TRBD2, with 5 bases aligned in each. The sequenced sample was CD4+ or CD8+ T cells sorted from blood, obtained in a trial of the OX40 agonist ivuxolimab. The receptor comes from an adult with an advanced solid tumor such as melanoma, head and neck, liver or kidney cancer. The CDR3 here reads CAIPVNWGTANTGELFF. The nucleotide sequence is given as TGTGCCATCCCAGTAAACTGGGGGACCGCGAACACCGGGGAGCTGTTTTTT.